These 18 T cell receptor beta chains share one sample of origin, sequenced in a study of memory CD4+ T cells and cytomegalovirus serostatus. The method was immunoSEQ multiplex PCR; TCRdb's version includes in-frame clones alone and lacks a portion of them. The sample has tens of thousands of clones; 82% are singletons. Single viable CD3+CD4+CD8-CD45RO+ cells were sorted as the memory CD4+ T cells. Sequencing was done on a sample of memory CD4+ T cells from blood. The receptors were sampled from an adult in good health and CMV-seronegative.

This clone was detected a few times. The chain employs TRBV5-1 and TRBJ1-4; the D is unclear. CDR3 length equals 15 residues. Per germline, CDR1 SGHRS and CDR2 YFSETQ. V was trimmed by 2 bases and J by 8 bases, leaving 16 bases between them. The CDR3 reads CASSFGSHQGEKLFF. CDR3 sequence (DNA): TGCGCCAGCAGCTTCGGTTCTCACCAAGGGGAAAAACTGTTTTTT.

The CDR3 coding sequence is TGTGCCAGCAGCCCCGACCCGGCTCAGTCCAAAAACATTCAGTACTTC. Protein product: CASSPDPAQSKNIQYF. The gene calls are TRBV7-6 and TRBJ2-4, with D hard to call. Germline V gene sequence: CDR1 SGHVS, CDR2 FNYEAQ. Trimming took 5 bases from V and 2 from J, leaving 16 bases between them. This CDR3 region has 16 residues.

CDR3 residues: CASSPLFTSYEQYF. CDR3 DNA: TGTGCCAGCAGTCCCCTGTTTACCTCCTACGAGCAGTACTTC. V is TRBV28 and J is TRBJ2-7; D not resolved. This CDR3 region has 14 residues. Germline V CDR1 and CDR2: MDHEN, SYDVKM. V lost 5 bases to trimming and J lost 0 bases, with 11 bases between them.

This clone has only one observation. CDR3 coding DNA: TGCAGCGTTGAAGATCTAGTTCCTGGACAGCGAGGGTACGAGCAGTACTTC. It codes for CSVEDLVPGQRGYEQYF. The chain couples TRBV29-1 to TRBJ2-7; possible D gene TRBD1, 6 bases. V was trimmed by 0 bases and J by 4 bases, leaving 22 bases between them. The CDR3 is 17 amino acids. Looked up from germline, CDR1 is SQVTM and CDR2 is ANQGSEA.

The CDR3 region is CASSPGGISNGYTF. The DNA of the CDR3 is TGTGCCAGCAGCCCCGGGGGGATTTCTAATGGCTACACCTTC. The rearrangement uses TRBV9 and TRBJ1-2; TRBD1 might be the D (5 bases). The CDR3 is 14 amino acids. The V gene lost 4 bases and the J gene lost 6 bases, with 16 bases spanning the gap. Germline-derived CDR1 and CDR2 are SGDLS and YYNGEE.

This clone was counted between two and nine times. V is TRBV4-3 and J is TRBJ2-3; D unresolved. This CDR3 has 14 amino acids. The ends were cut back, 1 base at V and 4 bases at J, with 9 bases in the middle. Germline CDR1 and CDR2: LGHNA and YSLEER. CDR3 coding DNA: TGCGCCAGCAGCCAAGGCTACGGCTCAGATACGCAGTATTTT. Translated: CASSQGYGSDTQYF.

The chain uses TRBV27 and TRBJ1-5; D is unclear. From germline, CDR1 is MNHEY and CDR2 SMNVEV (reference sequence). The CDR3 covers 12 residues. V was cut by 9 bases and J by 4 bases, with 10 bases left in between. CDR3 in amino acids: CASGAGNQPQHF. CDR3 coding DNA: TGTGCCAGTGGAGCGGGGAATCAGCCCCAGCATTTT.

The CDR3 region is CASSLSGRRDLFYGYTF. CDR3 coding DNA: TGTGCCAGCAGTTTATCAGGACGCCGGGACTTATTCTATGGCTACACCTTC. J is TRBJ1-2 and V is TRBV27, with D possibly matching TRBD1 (5 bases). V lost 0 bases and J lost 4, with 18 bases in between. This CDR3 has 17 amino acids. The germline V gene has CDR1 MNHEY and CDR2 SMNVEV (reference sequence).

The rearrangement links TRBV10-3 to TRBJ2-6; D unclear. Trimming removed 7 bases at V and 2 bases at J, with 6 bases between. Germline-derived CDR1 and CDR2 are ENHRY and SYGVKD. The CDR3 covers 13 residues. The chain's CDR3 is CAIKDAGANVLTF. The DNA for the CDR3 is TGTGCCATCAAGGACGCTGGGGCCAACGTCCTGACTTTC.

This clone was seen only once. V gene TRBV7-2 combines with J gene TRBJ2-5, with D possibly being TRBD2 (7 bases). Germline V gene lookup returns CDR1 SGHTA and CDR2 FQGNSA. This CDR3 region has 17 residues. V was clipped by 5 bases and J by 5 bases, with 24 bases between them. CDR3 amino acids: CASSPFPRGPPGETQYF. The DNA for the CDR3 is TGTGCCAGCAGCCCCTTTCCGCGGGGGCCCCCCGGGGAGACCCAGTACTTC.

V is TRBV28 and J is TRBJ1-2; TRBD1 agrees at 7 bases. CDR3 length equals 15 residues. Per the germline V gene, CDR1 is MDHEN and CDR2 is SYDVKM. V gave up 3 bases and J gave up 1 base; unmatched junction bases: 5. CDR3 coding DNA: TGTGCCAGCAGTTTGAGGGGGCGCAATAACTATGGCTACACCTTC. Protein product: CASSLRGRNNYGYTF.

The rearrangement uses TRBV6-1 and TRBJ1-5; D is possibly TRBD1 (5 bases). With 3 bases removed from V and 6 bases from J, the gap between germline ends came to 15 bases. CDR1 and CDR2 from the germline V gene are MNHNS and SASEGT. The CDR3 runs 15 residues. Here the CDR3 DNA reads TGTGCCAGCAGTGACGAGGCAGGGAGTGTTCAGCCCCAGCATTTT. As protein: CASSDEAGSVQPQHF.

This sequence joins TRBV28 and TRBJ1-5; TRBD1 matches at 8 bases. Germline CDR1 reads MDHEN; CDR2 reads SYDVKM. V gave up 5 bases and J gave up 2 bases; unmatched junction bases: 5. This CDR3 spans 15 amino acids. CDR3 amino acids: CASSPRGRGNQPQHF. The DNA for the CDR3 is TGTGCCAGCAGTCCCAGGGGGCGAGGCAATCAGCCCCAGCATTTT.

The chain links TRBV28 to TRBJ1-6; 10 nucleotides agree with TRBD1. Trimming cost V 3 bases and J 12 bases; bases outside gene matches: 5. There are 14 residues in the CDR3. The germline gives CDR1 MDHEN, CDR2 SYDVKM. CDR3 DNA sequence: TGTGCCAGCAGTTTCGGGACAGGGGCGCAACCCCTCCACTTT. Protein: CASSFGTGAQPLHF.

The chain has TRBV4-3 and TRBJ1-2, with D uncertain. Germline values: CDR1 LGHNA, CDR2 YSLEER. The CDR3 spans 15 residues. The ends were cut back, 9 bases at V and 7 bases at J, with 24 bases in the middle. The CDR3 protein is CARAPPSTKRSGYTF. The CDR3 bases are TGCGCCAGGGCGCCGCCCTCGACTAAGAGGAGTGGCTACACCTTC.

The rearrangement joins TRBV6-1 to TRBJ1-2; D is unclear. The CDR3 runs to 19 residues. Trimming pared 1 base from V and 1 base from J, leaving 22 bases between. In germline, CDR1 is MNHNS, CDR2 SASEGT. The CDR3 coding sequence is TGTGCCAGCAGTGAAGGAAGGGAGCGATGGCTAGGGATTAACTATGGCTACACCTTC. Amino acid sequence: CASSEGRERWLGINYGYTF.

For this clone: One junction end does not reproduce the germline sequence, and a read error may be involved. The rearrangement links TRBV18 to TRBJ1-4; D possibly corresponds to TRBD1 (6 bases). Germline V gene sequence: CDR1 KGHSH, CDR2 LQKENI. The CDR3 runs to 16 residues. This CDR3 reads CASSPRTARRDEKLFF. For the CDR3, the DNA is TGTGCCAGCTCTCCACGGACAGCTCGGAGGGATGAAAAACTGTTTTTT.

The chain combines TRBV6-1 with TRBJ2-1, with 12 positions matching TRBD2. Trimming took 6 bases from V and 7 from J; bases not matched to a gene: 4. CDR3 length: 14 amino acids. CDR1 MNHNS and CDR2 SASEGT come from the germline V gene. CDR3 protein: CASRTSGGKNEQFF. In nucleotides, the CDR3 is TGTGCCAGCAGGACTAGCGGGGGTAAGAATGAGCAGTTCTTC.